This is a list of T cell receptor beta chains from one sample in a study of T cell clones after liver transplantation. The data were produced by immunoSEQ multiplex PCR, yet TCRdb's version contains in-frame clones alone and is incomplete. The sample records about 99,000 clones, about 81% being singletons. This specimen consisted of CD4+ T cells from blood, obtained approximately 45 months after liver transplant. All receptors derive from a human patient who received a liver transplant. Some T cells may trace back to the graft donor. CDR3s leave out the opening cysteine and the closing phenylalanine or tryptophan. Rows give clone size only sometimes, using once, few, many, or a class for an expanded clone.

size	V	J	CDR3
.	TRBV19	TRBJ2-5	ASSRLLGGGMKTQY
.	TRBV18	TRBJ2-3	ASSPRTEADTQY
.	TRBV5-6	TRBJ2-1	ASRMTGGTEQF
.	TRBV6-1	TRBJ2-7	ASSEEQGAGQY
.	TRBV29-1	TRBJ1-2	SVEDKGESQGYT
.	TRBV9	TRBJ2-7	ASSVDGRGYEQY
.	TRBV11-2	TRBJ2-7	ASSPHPGAGGEQY
.	TRBV2	TRBJ2-2	ASSETGEGTGELF
.	TRBV27	TRBJ1-1	ASTGYTEAF
few	TRBV19	TRBJ1-5	ASSIEWQPQH